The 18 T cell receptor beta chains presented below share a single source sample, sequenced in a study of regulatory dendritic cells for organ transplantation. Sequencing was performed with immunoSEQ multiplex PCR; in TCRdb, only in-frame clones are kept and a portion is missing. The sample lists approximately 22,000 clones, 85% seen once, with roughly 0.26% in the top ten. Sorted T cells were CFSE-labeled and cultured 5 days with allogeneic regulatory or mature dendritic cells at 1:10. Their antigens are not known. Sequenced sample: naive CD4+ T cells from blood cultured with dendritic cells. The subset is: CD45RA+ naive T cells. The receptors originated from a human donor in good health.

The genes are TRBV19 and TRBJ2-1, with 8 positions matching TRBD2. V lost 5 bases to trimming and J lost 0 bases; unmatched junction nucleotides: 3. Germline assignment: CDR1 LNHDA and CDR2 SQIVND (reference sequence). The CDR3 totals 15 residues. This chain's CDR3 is CASSYSGGSYNEQFF. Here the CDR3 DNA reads TGTGCCAGTAGTTACAGCGGGGGCTCCTACAATGAGCAGTTCTTC.

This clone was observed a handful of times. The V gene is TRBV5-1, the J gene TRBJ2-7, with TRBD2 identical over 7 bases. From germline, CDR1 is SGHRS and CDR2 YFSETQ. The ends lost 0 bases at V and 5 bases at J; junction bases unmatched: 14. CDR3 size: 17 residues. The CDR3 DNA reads TGCGCCAGCAGCTTGGGCATTTCAGGGCGGGAGTTCCACGAGCAGTACTTC. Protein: CASSLGISGREFHEQYF. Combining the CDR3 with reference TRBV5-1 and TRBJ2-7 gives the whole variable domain KAGVTQTPRYLIKTRGQQVTLSCSPISGHRSVSWYQQTPGQGLQFLFEYFSETQRNKGNFPGRFSGRQFSNSRSEMNVSTLELGDSALYLCASSLGISGREFHEQYFGPGTRLTVT.

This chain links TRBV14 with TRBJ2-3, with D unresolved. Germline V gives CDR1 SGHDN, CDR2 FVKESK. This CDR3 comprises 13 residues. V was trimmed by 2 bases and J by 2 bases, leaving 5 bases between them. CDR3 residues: CASSQFTTDTQYF. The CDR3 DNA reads TGTGCCAGCAGCCAATTCACCACAGATACGCAGTATTTT.

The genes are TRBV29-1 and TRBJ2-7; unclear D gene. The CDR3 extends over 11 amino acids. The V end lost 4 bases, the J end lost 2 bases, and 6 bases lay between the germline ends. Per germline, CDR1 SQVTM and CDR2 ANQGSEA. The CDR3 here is CSVVWAYEQYF. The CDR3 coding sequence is TGCAGCGTTGTATGGGCCTACGAGCAGTACTTC.

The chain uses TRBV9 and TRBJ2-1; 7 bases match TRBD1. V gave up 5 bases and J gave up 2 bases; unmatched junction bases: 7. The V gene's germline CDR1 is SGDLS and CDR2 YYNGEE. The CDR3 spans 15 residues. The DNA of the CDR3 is TGTGCCAGCAGTCATAAGGGGGCAGCCTACAATGAGCAGTTCTTC. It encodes CASSHKGAAYNEQFF.

CDR3 nucleotides: TGTGCCAGCAGCTTAGAGAATCAGCCCCAGCATTTT. It specifies CASSLENQPQHF. This chain uses TRBV7-9 with TRBJ1-5, with D hard to call. Germline V gene lookup returns CDR1 SEHNR and CDR2 FQNEAQ (reference sequence). V was pared by 1 base and J by 4 bases, with 2 bases between. The CDR3 runs 12 residues. The full variable domain, rest sourced from reference TRBV7-9 and TRBJ1-5, is DTGVSQNPRHKITKRGQNVTFRCDPISEHNRLYWYRQTLGQGPEFLTYFQNEAQLEKSRLLSDRFSAERPKGSFSTLEIQRTEQGDSAMYLCASSLENQPQHFGDGTRLSIL.

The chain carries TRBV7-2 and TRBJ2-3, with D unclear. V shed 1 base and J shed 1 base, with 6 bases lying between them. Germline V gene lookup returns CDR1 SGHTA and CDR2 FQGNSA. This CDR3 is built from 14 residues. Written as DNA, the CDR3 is TGTGCCAGCAGCTTAGAGCCTGGCACAGATACGCAGTATTTT. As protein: CASSLEPGTDTQYF.

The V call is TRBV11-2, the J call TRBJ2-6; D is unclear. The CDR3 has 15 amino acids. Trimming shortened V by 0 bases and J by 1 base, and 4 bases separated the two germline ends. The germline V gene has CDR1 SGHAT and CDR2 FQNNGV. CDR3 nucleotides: TGTGCCAGCAGCTTAGACGGATCTGGGGCCAACGTCCTGACTTTC. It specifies CASSLDGSGANVLTF.

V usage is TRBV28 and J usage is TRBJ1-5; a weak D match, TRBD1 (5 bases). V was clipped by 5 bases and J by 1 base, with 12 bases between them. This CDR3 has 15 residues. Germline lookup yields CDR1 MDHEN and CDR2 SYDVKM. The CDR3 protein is CASSPRVLSNQPQHF. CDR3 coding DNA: TGTGCCAGCAGTCCCAGGGTGTTGAGCAATCAGCCCCAGCATTTT.

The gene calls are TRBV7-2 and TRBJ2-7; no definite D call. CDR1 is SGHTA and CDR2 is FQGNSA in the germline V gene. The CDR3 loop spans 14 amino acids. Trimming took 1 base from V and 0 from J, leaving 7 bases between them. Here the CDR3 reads CASSLVRSSYEQYF. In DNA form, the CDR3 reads TGTGCCAGCAGCTTAGTGAGGAGCTCCTACGAGCAGTACTTC.

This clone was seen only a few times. The CDR3 loop is CASSPSSGANVLTF. As DNA, the CDR3 is TGTGCCAGTAGCCCAAGCTCTGGGGCCAACGTCCTGACTTTC. This chain joins TRBV7-2 and TRBJ2-6, with D unclear. This CDR3 has 14 amino acids. Germline CDR1 is SGHTA and CDR2 is FQGNSA. Trimming shortened V by 9 bases and J by 0 bases, and 9 bases separated the two germline ends.

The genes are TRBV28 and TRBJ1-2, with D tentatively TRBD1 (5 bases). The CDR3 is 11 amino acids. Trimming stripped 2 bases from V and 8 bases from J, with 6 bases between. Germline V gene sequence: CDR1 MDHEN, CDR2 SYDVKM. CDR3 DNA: TGTGCCAGCAGTTTAAGGGGAGGCTACACCTTC. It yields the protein CASSLRGGYTF.

CDR3 residues: CASSLTLWAQYF. In nucleotides, the CDR3 is TGTGCCAGCAGCTTAACCCTATGGGCCCAGTACTTC. This chain connects TRBV7-2 to TRBJ2-5; D call uncertain. The CDR3 spans 12 residues. CDR1 is SGHTA, CDR2 FQGNSA, per germline. V was cut by 2 bases and J by 9 bases, with 10 bases left in between.

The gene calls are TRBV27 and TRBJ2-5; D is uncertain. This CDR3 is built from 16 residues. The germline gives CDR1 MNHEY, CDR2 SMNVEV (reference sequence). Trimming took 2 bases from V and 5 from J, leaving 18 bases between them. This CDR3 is CASSLRVGKRPETQYF. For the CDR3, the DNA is TGTGCCAGCAGTTTAAGGGTCGGTAAACGACCGGAGACCCAGTACTTC.

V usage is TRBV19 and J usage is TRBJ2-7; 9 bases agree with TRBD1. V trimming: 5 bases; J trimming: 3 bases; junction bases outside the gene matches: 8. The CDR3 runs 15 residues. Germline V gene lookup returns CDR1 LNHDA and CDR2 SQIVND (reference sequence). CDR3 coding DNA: TGTGCCAGTAGTCAACCGGGACAGGGCATCTACGAGCAGTACTTC. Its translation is CASSQPGQGIYEQYF.

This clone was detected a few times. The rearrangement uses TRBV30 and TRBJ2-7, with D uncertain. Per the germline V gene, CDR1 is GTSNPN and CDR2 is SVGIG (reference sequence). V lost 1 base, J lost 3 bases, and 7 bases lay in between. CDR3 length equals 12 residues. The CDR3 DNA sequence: TGTGCCTGGAGTGCGCTGATCTACGAGCAGTACTTC. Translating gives CAWSALIYEQYF.

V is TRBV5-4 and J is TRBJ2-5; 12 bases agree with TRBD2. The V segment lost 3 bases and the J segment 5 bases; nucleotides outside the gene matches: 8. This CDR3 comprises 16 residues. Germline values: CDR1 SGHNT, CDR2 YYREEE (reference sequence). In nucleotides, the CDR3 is TGTGCCAGCAGCTCGAGACTAGCGGGAGTCCGGGAGACCCAGTACTTC. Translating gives CASSSRLAGVRETQYF.

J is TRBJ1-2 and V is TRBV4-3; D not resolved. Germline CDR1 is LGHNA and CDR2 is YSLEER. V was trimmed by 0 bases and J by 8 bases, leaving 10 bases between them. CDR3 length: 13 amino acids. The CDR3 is CASSQEDLGGYTF. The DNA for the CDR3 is TGCGCCAGCAGCCAAGAAGACCTTGGGGGCTACACCTTC.